The 24 T cell receptor beta chains below were found in one sample sequenced in a study of lymphopenia after photon versus proton radiotherapy. Assay: immunoSEQ multiplex PCR; the TCRdb copy retains only in-frame clones and omits some. The sample carries about 49,000 clones, 80% to 90% recorded once. This sample comprised peripheral blood, obtained from a patient treated with photon-based radiotherapy. Source of these receptors: a man aged 50-60 years with gastric cancer.

In its sample, this clone was seen once. The genes are TRBV6-4 and TRBJ2-1, with 7 bases matching TRBD2. V shed 0 bases and J 9 bases; nucleotides not matched to a gene: 2. CDR3 length equals 13 residues. Germline values: CDR1 MRHNA, CDR2 SNTAGT. The DNA of the CDR3 is TGTGCCAGCAGTGACTCGGCTAGCGGTGAGCAGTTCTTC. Its translation: CASSDSASGEQFF.

The chain is built from TRBV19 and TRBJ2-1; 11 bases are a match to TRBD2. Trimming at V came to 5 bases and at J to 6 bases, leaving 9 bases not matched to a gene. Germline CDR1 reads LNHDA; CDR2 reads SQIVND (reference sequence). The CDR3 contains 16 residues. The CDR3 nucleotides read TGTGCCAGTAGTGGCAAACTAGCGGGAGTTTTCAATGAGCAGTTCTTC. Translated: CASSGKLAGVFNEQFF.

A single count supports this clone. The CDR3 protein is CASRSLGASTDTQYF. CDR3 nucleotides: TGTGCCAGCAGATCTCTAGGGGCAAGCACAGATACGCAGTATTTT. The chain uses TRBV7-9 and TRBJ2-3; TRBD1 might be the D (5 bases). This CDR3 is 15 amino acids long. Germline V CDR1 and CDR2: SEHNR, FQNEAQ (reference sequence). V dropped 6 bases and J dropped 0 bases, with 13 bases sitting between them.

In this sample, this clone turned up once. The V call is TRBV7-2, the J call TRBJ2-5; 7 bases are shared with TRBD1. This CDR3 has 14 amino acids. CDR1 SGHTA and CDR2 FQGNSA come from the germline V gene. V was clipped by 5 bases and J by 5 bases; unmatched bases: 8. In DNA form, the CDR3 reads TGTGCCAGCAGCCCGCAGACAGGGACGGAGACCCAGTACTTC. Translation: CASSPQTGTETQYF.

The CDR3 protein is CASSLTGDGNTIYF. CDR3 DNA: TGTGCCAGCAGCTTAACAGGGGACGGAAACACCATATATTTT. V and J are TRBV7-3 and TRBJ1-3; tentatively, D is TRBD1 (5 bases). The CDR3 has 14 amino acids. V was shortened by 0 bases and J by 4 bases, with 7 bases between the two germline ends. CDR1 is SGHTA, CDR2 FQGTGA, per germline.

J is TRBJ2-7 and V is TRBV11-2; D perhaps matches TRBD1 (5 bases). The V end lost 4 bases, the J end lost 0 bases, and 13 bases lay between the germline ends. Germline assignment: CDR1 SGHAT and CDR2 FQNNGV. The CDR3 extends over 15 amino acids. CDR3 sequence (DNA): TGTGCCAGCAGCTCCCTTCGACAGACCTCCTACGAGCAGTACTTC. Its protein product is CASSSLRQTSYEQYF.

The V gene is TRBV18, the J gene TRBJ2-4; D may be TRBD1 (6 bases). Deletions cut 2 bases from V and 4 bases from J, with 15 bases between. CDR1 and CDR2 (germline): KGHSH, LQKENI. The CDR3 covers 16 residues. The CDR3 DNA reads as TGTGCCAGCTCACCATTAGTCCAGGGGCGGAAAAACATTCAGTACTTC. As protein: CASSPLVQGRKNIQYF.

Comments on this clone: At the DNA level, this CDR3 is encoded by other sequences in the same sample as well. This chain uses TRBV5-4 with TRBJ2-7; D call uncertain. Germline-derived CDR1 and CDR2 are SGHNT and YYREEE (reference sequence). The length of the CDR3 is 13 residues. Trimming took off 0 bases at V and 2 bases at J, with 6 bases between the two ends. CDR3 sequence reads: CASSLVGTYEQYF. As DNA, the CDR3 is TGTGCCAGCAGCTTGGTGGGGACCTACGAGCAGTACTTC.

This sequence joins TRBV7-9 and TRBJ2-5; 8 nucleotides line up with TRBD2. Germline loops: CDR1 SEHNR, CDR2 FQNEAQ (reference sequence). V trimming: 2 bases; J trimming: 1 base; junction bases outside the gene matches: 3. CDR3 length equals 15 residues. The CDR3 region has the DNA TGTGCCAGCAGCTTAACAGGGACTAGCCAAGAGACCCAGTACTTC. Its protein is CASSLTGTSQETQYF.

The CDR3 DNA sequence: TGTGCCAGCAGCTTAACGTCGAACACAGATACGCAGTATTTT. It specifies CASSLTSNTDTQYF. This rearrangement joins TRBV11-3 to TRBJ2-3; D is uncertain. V lost 2 bases to trimming and J lost 2 bases, with 8 bases between them. Germline V gene sequence: CDR1 SGHNT, CDR2 YENEEA. The CDR3 has 14 residues.

The table lists this clone with a count of one. J is TRBJ1-6 and V is TRBV19, with 7 bases fitting TRBD1. Germline V gene data show CDR1 as LNHDA and CDR2 as SQIVND (reference sequence). V trimming: 4 bases; J trimming: 5 bases; junction bases outside the gene matches: 5. This CDR3 comprises 15 residues. CDR3 in DNA: TGTGCCAGTAGTAAGGGGACAGTGGATAATTCACCCCTCCACTTT. It specifies CASSKGTVDNSPLHF. Drawing the rest from reference TRBV19 and TRBJ1-6, the complete variable domain is DGGITQSPKYLFRKEGQNVTLSCEQNLNHDAMYWYRQDPGQGLRLIYYSQIVNDFQKGDIAEGYSVSREKKESFPLTVTSAQKNPTAFYLCASSKGTVDNSPLHFGNGTRLTVT.

The chain has TRBV15 and TRBJ1-4; 9 bases line up with TRBD1. V lost 0 bases to trimming and J lost 8 bases; unmatched junction nucleotides: 4. The CDR3 is 15 amino acids. CDR1 and CDR2 from the germline V gene are LNHNV and YYDKDF (reference sequence). The DNA of the CDR3 is TGTGCCACCAGCAGAGAGGGACAGGGAAGCGAAAAACTGTTTTTT. It encodes CATSREGQGSEKLFF.

The chain recombines TRBV7-6 with TRBJ2-1; 9 bases line up with TRBD2. Unmatched junction bases numbered 11, after V lost 6 bases and J lost 5 bases. The germline V gene has CDR1 SGHVS and CDR2 FNYEAQ. CDR3 length: 16 residues. CDR3 nucleotides: TGTGCCAGCAGTTCGAGGCGACTAGCGGTAAACAATGAGCAGTTCTTC. This gives the protein CASSSRRLAVNNEQFF.

The CDR3 protein is CASTALAGGSYEQYF. Here the CDR3 DNA reads TGTGCCAGCACCGCACTAGCGGGAGGGTCCTACGAGCAGTACTTC. The chain links TRBV6-1 to TRBJ2-7, with 13 positions matching TRBD2. Trimming cost V 7 bases and J 1 base; bases outside gene matches: 4. From germline, CDR1 is MNHNS and CDR2 SASEGT. The CDR3 sequence is 15 residues long.

The J gene is TRBJ2-7, the V gene TRBV7-9; TRBD2 is a possible D gene (5 bases). V dropped 3 bases and J dropped 5 bases, with 17 bases sitting between them. The germline V gene has CDR1 SEHNR and CDR2 FQNEAQ (reference sequence). The CDR3 length is 15 residues. CDR3 DNA: TGTGCCAGCAGCTTTACCAGAGGGCCAGTAGACGAGCAGTACTTC. It is translated as CASSFTRGPVDEQYF.

J is TRBJ2-1 and V is TRBV7-7; the D gene is possibly TRBD2 (5 bases). Germline V gene data show CDR1 as SSHAT and CDR2 as FNYEAQ (reference sequence). The CDR3 loop spans 14 amino acids. V was cut by 5 bases and J by 3 bases, with 11 bases left in between. The CDR3 DNA sequence: TGTGCCAGCAGCCCGGGAATAGACTACAATGAGCAGTTCTTC. It yields the protein CASSPGIDYNEQFF. The full variable domain, its missing parts supplied by reference TRBV7-7 and TRBJ2-1, is GAGVSQSPRYKVTKRGQDVTLRCDPISSHATLYWYQQALGQGPEFLTYFNYEAQPDKSGLPSDRFSAERPEGSISTLTIQRTEQRDSAMYRCASSPGIDYNEQFFGPGTRLTVL.

The CDR3 here is CASSPYSRNTEAFF. CDR3 bases: TGTGCCAGCTCACCATACAGCCGGAACACTGAAGCTTTCTTT. This rearrangement joins TRBV18 to TRBJ1-1; unclear D gene. Germline loops: CDR1 KGHSH, CDR2 LQKENI. CDR3 length: 14 amino acids. Trimming removed 2 bases at V and 1 base at J, with 8 bases between.

This chain links TRBV5-6 with TRBJ1-2; no clear D gene. Trimming removed 4 bases from V and 4 bases from J, with 8 bases in between. CDR3 size: 12 residues. Germline V gene sequence: CDR1 SGHDT, CDR2 YYEEEE. The CDR3 bases are TGTGCCAGCAGCAGGGTCGGCTATGGCTACACCTTC. It is translated as CASSRVGYGYTF.

This clone showed up just a few times. CDR3 loop: CSARGRQGLFF. CDR3 sequence (DNA): TGCAGTGCTAGAGGTAGACAAGGACTGTTTTTT. V and J are TRBV20-1 and TRBJ2-2; D is ambiguous. CDR3 length: 11 residues. Germline V gene lookup returns CDR1 DFQATT and CDR2 SNEGSKA (reference sequence). V gave up 1 base and J gave up 14 bases, with 11 bases separating them.

V gene TRBV28 combines with J gene TRBJ2-6; D gene ambiguous. Germline V gene data show CDR1 as MDHEN and CDR2 as SYDVKM. The V and J ends lost 2 bases and 0 bases respectively, with 14 bases between them. This CDR3 comprises 18 residues. The CDR3 region is CASSLDSGRTSGANVLTF. DNA for the CDR3: TGTGCCAGCAGTTTAGATTCGGGCAGGACCTCTGGGGCCAACGTCCTGACTTTC. The whole variable domain, filled in from reference TRBV28 and TRBJ2-6, reads DVKVTQSSRYLVKRTGEKVFLECVQDMDHENMFWYRQDPGLGLRLIYFSYDVKMKEKGDIPEGYSVSREKKERFSLILESASTNQTSMYLCASSLDSGRTSGANVLTFGAGSRLTVL.

The V call is TRBV5-1, the J call TRBJ2-1, with TRBD2 identical over 12 bases. The CDR3 is 16 amino acids. In germline, CDR1 is SGHRS, CDR2 YFSETQ. V lost 0 bases, J lost 10 bases, and 8 bases stayed unmatched. CDR3 loop: CASSLGGLAGSGEQFF. DNA of the CDR3: TGCGCCAGCAGCTTGGGAGGACTAGCGGGGTCTGGGGAGCAGTTCTTC.

V is TRBV11-2 and J is TRBJ2-2; 11 positions agree with TRBD1. In germline, CDR1 is SGHAT, CDR2 FQNNGV. Trimming removed 6 bases from V and 7 bases from J; junction bases left unmatched: 10. The CDR3 is made up of 16 amino acids. In DNA form, the CDR3 reads TGTGCCAGCAGGAGAATAGGACAGGGGGCTAACGGGGAGCTGTTTTTT. Amino acids: CASRRIGQGANGELFF. Full variable domain (outside the CDR3, taken from reference TRBV11-2 and TRBJ2-2): EAGVAQSPRYKIIEKRQSVAFWCNPISGHATLYWYQQILGQGPKLLIQFQNNGVVDDSQLPKDRFSAERLKGVDSTLKIQPAKLEDSAVYLCASRRIGQGANGELFFGEGSRLTVL.

The rearrangement links TRBV19 to TRBJ2-3; no firm D call. V was clipped by 3 bases and J by 1 base, with 2 bases between them. This CDR3 is built from 12 residues. CDR1 and CDR2 (germline): LNHDA, SQIVND (reference sequence). CDR3 amino acids: CASSIGTDTQYF. Here the CDR3 DNA reads TGTGCCAGTAGTATTGGCACAGATACGCAGTATTTT.

The chain couples TRBV19 to TRBJ2-5, with D possibly TRBD1 on 5 matching bases. V was cut by 1 base and J by 5 bases, with 14 bases left in between. Germline V CDR1 and CDR2: LNHDA, SQIVND (reference sequence). There are 15 residues in the CDR3. The CDR3 sequence: CASSIARAGRETQYF. CDR3 DNA: TGTGCCAGTAGTATAGCCCGGGCAGGGCGCGAGACCCAGTACTTC.